A selection of T cell receptor beta chains follows, all from one sample in a study of T cell responses to AZD1222 COVID-19 vaccine. Some clones are missing from TCRdb's copy, which holds only in-frame ones; the method was immunoSEQ multiplex PCR. Of 75,000 to 100,000 clones detected, approximately 90% appear once; the ten largest clones hold about 13%. The sequences come from peripheral blood, collected on day 0 of AZD1222 vaccination. All receptors come from an adult in good health. CDR3s include the opening cysteine and the closing phenylalanine or tryptophan. Fields, in order: D gene, J gene, clone size, V gene, CDR3 protein, CDR3 DNA. The D gene is left open where the match is weak. Not every row has a clone size; where given, it reads once, few, many or a size class.

d_call: -
j_call: TRBJ2-3
clone_size: -
v_call: TRBV9
cdr3_aa: CASSVVPLTDTQYF
cdr3_nt: TGTGCCAGCAGCGTAGTGCCTCTCACAGATACGCAGTATTTT

d_call: TRBD1
j_call: TRBJ1-1
clone_size: -
v_call: TRBV7-9
cdr3_aa: CASSLVGEQGEAFF
cdr3_nt: TGTGCCAGCAGCTTAGTGGGGGAACAGGGGGAAGCTTTCTTT

d_call: TRBD2
j_call: TRBJ2-3
clone_size: -
v_call: TRBV7-2
cdr3_aa: CASSLRLAGSTDTQYF
cdr3_nt: TGTGCCAGCAGCTTAAGGTTAGCGGGAAGCACAGATACGCAGTATTTT

d_call: TRBD2
j_call: TRBJ2-1
clone_size: once
v_call: TRBV24-1
cdr3_aa: CATSDLGLAGRYEQFF
cdr3_nt: TGTGCCACCAGTGATTTGGGACTAGCGGGAAGGTATGAGCAGTTCTTC

d_call: -
j_call: TRBJ1-5
clone_size: -
v_call: TRBV5-1
cdr3_aa: CASSPRGGDSSNQPQHF
cdr3_nt: TGCGCCAGCAGCCCTCGGGGGGGCGATAGTAGCAATCAGCCCCAGCATTTT

d_call: -
j_call: TRBJ1-4
clone_size: -
v_call: TRBV5-1
cdr3_aa: CASSLVGAGGEKLFF
cdr3_nt: TGCGCCAGCAGCTTGGTGGGGGCTGGGGGTGAAAAACTGTTTTTT

d_call: TRBD2
j_call: TRBJ2-1
clone_size: -
v_call: TRBV7-9
cdr3_aa: CASSLARGGRESNQQFF
cdr3_nt: TGTGCCAGCAGCTTAGCACGCGGCGGGAGGGAATCCAATCAGCAGTTCTTC

d_call: TRBD1
j_call: TRBJ1-2
clone_size: -
v_call: TRBV12-3/TRBV12-4
cdr3_aa: CASSGQRGYGYTF
cdr3_nt: TGTGCCAGCTCGGGACAGCGTGGCTATGGCTACACCTTC

d_call: TRBD1
j_call: TRBJ2-7
clone_size: -
v_call: TRBV24-1
cdr3_aa: CATSEPDRGVGDEQYF
cdr3_nt: TGTGCCACCAGTGAACCAGACAGGGGAGTTGGAGACGAGCAGTACTTC

d_call: -
j_call: TRBJ2-5
clone_size: -
v_call: TRBV25-1
cdr3_aa: CASSSSRPIRGTQYF
cdr3_nt: TGTGCCAGCAGTTCTAGCCGCCCAATCAGAGGGACCCAGTACTTC

d_call: -
j_call: TRBJ2-1
clone_size: -
v_call: TRBV5-4
cdr3_aa: CASSSGQGGNEQFF
cdr3_nt: TGTGCCAGCAGTTCTGGACAAGGGGGCAATGAGCAGTTCTTC

d_call: TRBD1
j_call: TRBJ2-7
clone_size: -
v_call: TRBV6-2/TRBV6-3
cdr3_aa: CASSTGALSYEQYF
cdr3_nt: TGTGCCAGCAGCACAGGGGCCTTATCCTACGAGCAGTACTTC

d_call: -
j_call: TRBJ1-2
clone_size: -
v_call: TRBV14
cdr3_aa: CASSQEQVSNYGYTF
cdr3_nt: TGTGCCAGCAGCCAAGAACAGGTTTCTAACTATGGCTACACCTTC

d_call: TRBD1
j_call: TRBJ1-4
clone_size: -
v_call: TRBV30
cdr3_aa: CAWSKSGQGLSDEKLFF
cdr3_nt: TGTGCCTGGAGTAAAAGTGGACAGGGGCTTTCGGATGAAAAACTGTTTTTT

d_call: -
j_call: TRBJ1-2
clone_size: -
v_call: TRBV28
cdr3_aa: CASRTPGVGYTF
cdr3_nt: TGTGCCAGCAGGACGCCGGGTGTCGGCTACACCTTC

d_call: -
j_call: TRBJ1-2
clone_size: once
v_call: TRBV28
cdr3_aa: CASRRYTEAVYGYTF
cdr3_nt: TGTGCCAGCAGACGATACACGGAAGCGGTCTATGGCTACACCTTC

d_call: -
j_call: TRBJ2-7
clone_size: -
v_call: TRBV7-2
cdr3_aa: CASSLATSDVYEQYF
cdr3_nt: TGTGCCAGCAGCTTAGCCACGTCGGACGTCTACGAGCAGTACTTC

d_call: -
j_call: TRBJ1-6
clone_size: -
v_call: TRBV10-3
cdr3_aa: CAISEDRQNNSPLHF
cdr3_nt: TGTGCCATCAGTGAGGACAGGCAAAATAATTCACCCCTCCACTTT

d_call: -
j_call: TRBJ2-4
clone_size: -
v_call: TRBV7-2
cdr3_aa: CASRAKNIQYF
cdr3_nt: TGTGCCAGCAGGGCCAAAAACATTCAGTACTTC

d_call: -
j_call: TRBJ1-2
clone_size: -
v_call: TRBV4-1
cdr3_aa: CASGGVGRYPDDYGYTF
cdr3_nt: TGCGCCAGCGGTGGAGTTGGCAGGTACCCCGATGACTATGGCTACACCTTC

d_call: TRBD2
j_call: TRBJ2-3
clone_size: -
v_call: TRBV28
cdr3_aa: CASSLASGRGTDTQYF
cdr3_nt: TGTGCCAGCAGTCTCGCCAGCGGGAGAGGGACAGATACGCAGTATTTT

d_call: -
j_call: TRBJ1-2
clone_size: -
v_call: TRBV2
cdr3_aa: CASSSDSQGGYGYTF
cdr3_nt: TGTGCCAGCAGCTCGGACAGCCAAGGGGGCTATGGCTACACCTTC

d_call: TRBD1
j_call: TRBJ1-1
clone_size: -
v_call: TRBV4-2
cdr3_aa: CASSQTGGRIEAFF
cdr3_nt: TGTGCCAGCAGCCAGACAGGGGGTAGGATCGAGGCTTTCTTT

d_call: -
j_call: TRBJ2-1
clone_size: -
v_call: TRBV4-2
cdr3_aa: CASSQPPGARTRNEQFF
cdr3_nt: TGTGCCAGCAGCCAACCCCCGGGGGCCAGAACCAGGAATGAGCAGTTCTTC

d_call: -
j_call: TRBJ1-1
clone_size: -
v_call: TRBV19
cdr3_aa: CASSMTGPEAFF
cdr3_nt: TGTGCCAGTAGTATGACGGGGCCTGAAGCTTTCTTT

d_call: TRBD1
j_call: TRBJ2-7
clone_size: -
v_call: TRBV28
cdr3_aa: CASRRDRTTYEQYF
cdr3_nt: TGTGCCAGCAGAAGGGACAGGACAACCTACGAGCAGTACTTC

d_call: -
j_call: TRBJ1-5
clone_size: -
v_call: TRBV7-8
cdr3_aa: CASNQGGMIQPQHF
cdr3_nt: TGTGCCAGCAACCAAGGGGGGATGATTCAGCCCCAGCATTTT

d_call: -
j_call: TRBJ2-7
clone_size: -
v_call: TRBV6-2/TRBV6-3
cdr3_aa: CASSYSWRGTYEQYF
cdr3_nt: TGTGCCAGCAGTTACTCCTGGCGGGGAACCTACGAGCAGTACTTC

d_call: -
j_call: TRBJ1-1
clone_size: few
v_call: TRBV6-1
cdr3_aa: CASSDIGSEAFF
cdr3_nt: TGTGCCAGCAGTGATATCGGGTCGGAAGCTTTCTTT

d_call: TRBD1
j_call: TRBJ2-7
clone_size: -
v_call: TRBV28
cdr3_aa: CASSSSGQGGYEQYF
cdr3_nt: TGTGCCAGCAGTTCCTCGGGACAGGGCGGTTACGAGCAGTACTTC

d_call: -
j_call: TRBJ1-5
clone_size: -
v_call: TRBV5-1
cdr3_aa: CASSLSGAGSNQPQHF
cdr3_nt: TGCGCCAGCAGCCTCAGCGGGGCGGGGAGCAATCAGCCCCAGCATTTT

d_call: -
j_call: TRBJ1-4
clone_size: -
v_call: TRBV7-8
cdr3_aa: CASSLYGGGPNEKLFF
cdr3_nt: TGTGCCAGCAGCTTATATGGGGGAGGGCCTAATGAAAAACTGTTTTTT

d_call: -
j_call: TRBJ1-3
clone_size: -
v_call: TRBV27
cdr3_aa: CASSFRAGNTIYF
cdr3_nt: TGTGCCAGCAGTTTCAGGGCTGGAAACACCATATATTTT

d_call: -
j_call: TRBJ2-3
clone_size: -
v_call: TRBV5-1
cdr3_aa: CASSLDRTSDTQYF
cdr3_nt: TGCGCCAGCAGCTTGGACAGAACCTCAGATACGCAGTATTTT

d_call: TRBD2
j_call: TRBJ2-1
clone_size: -
v_call: TRBV3-1/TRBV3-2
cdr3_aa: CASSQDASGGVYEQFF
cdr3_nt: TGTGCCAGCAGCCAAGACGCTAGCGGGGGGGTTTATGAGCAGTTCTTC

d_call: -
j_call: TRBJ1-1
clone_size: -
v_call: TRBV19
cdr3_aa: CASSIPGGSSTEAFF
cdr3_nt: TGTGCCAGTAGTATCCCGGGGGGGAGCAGCACTGAAGCTTTCTTT

d_call: -
j_call: TRBJ1-1
clone_size: -
v_call: TRBV7-9
cdr3_aa: CASSLGRGSNTEAFF
cdr3_nt: TGTGCCAGCAGCTTAGGTCGGGGTTCGAACACTGAAGCTTTCTTT

d_call: -
j_call: TRBJ2-1
clone_size: -
v_call: TRBV19
cdr3_aa: CASSQGQPYNEQFF
cdr3_nt: TGTGCCAGTAGTCAAGGTCAGCCCTACAATGAGCAGTTCTTC

d_call: -
j_call: TRBJ1-1
clone_size: -
v_call: TRBV5-1
cdr3_aa: CASSLAGMNTEAFF
cdr3_nt: TGCGCCAGCAGCTTGGCCGGGATGAACACTGAAGCTTTCTTT

d_call: -
j_call: TRBJ1-3
clone_size: -
v_call: TRBV18
cdr3_aa: CASSPGFSRNTIYF
cdr3_nt: TGTGCCAGCTCACCTGGCTTCTCAAGAAACACCATATATTTT

d_call: -
j_call: TRBJ2-3
clone_size: -
v_call: TRBV6-2/TRBV6-3
cdr3_aa: CASSYSAEDTQYF
cdr3_nt: TGTGCCAGCAGTTACTCGGCGGAAGATACGCAGTATTTT

d_call: -
j_call: TRBJ1-6
clone_size: -
v_call: TRBV28
cdr3_aa: CASTSGGNSPLHF
cdr3_nt: TGTGCCAGCACCTCGGGGGGGAATTCACCCCTCCACTTT

d_call: TRBD1
j_call: TRBJ1-4
clone_size: -
v_call: TRBV7-9
cdr3_aa: CASSSLRGDRDNEKLFF
cdr3_nt: TGTGCCAGCAGCTCCCTCCGGGGGGACAGGGATAATGAAAAACTGTTTTTT

d_call: -
j_call: TRBJ1-5
clone_size: -
v_call: TRBV6-5
cdr3_aa: CASSYLHREGQPQHF
cdr3_nt: TGTGCCAGCAGTTACCTCCACAGGGAGGGTCAGCCCCAGCATTTT

d_call: -
j_call: TRBJ2-7
clone_size: -
v_call: TRBV2
cdr3_aa: CASSGYYEQYF
cdr3_nt: TGTGCCAGCAGCGGATATTACGAGCAGTACTTC

d_call: -
j_call: TRBJ1-5
clone_size: -
v_call: TRBV19
cdr3_aa: CASSIEPNQPQHF
cdr3_nt: TGTGCCAGTAGTATCGAGCCAAATCAGCCCCAGCATTTT

d_call: -
j_call: TRBJ1-3
clone_size: -
v_call: TRBV19
cdr3_aa: CASSIADTIYF
cdr3_nt: TGTGCCAGTAGTATAGCGGACACCATATATTTT

d_call: -
j_call: TRBJ2-1
clone_size: -
v_call: TRBV24-1
cdr3_aa: CATSEGDGREQFF
cdr3_nt: TGTGCCACCAGCGAGGGGGACGGGCGTGAGCAGTTCTTC

d_call: -
j_call: TRBJ1-5
clone_size: -
v_call: TRBV6-1
cdr3_aa: CASSEGQNQPQHF
cdr3_nt: TGTGCCAGCAGTGAAGGGCAGAATCAGCCCCAGCATTTT

d_call: -
j_call: TRBJ1-1
clone_size: -
v_call: TRBV19
cdr3_aa: CASSAQVNTEAFF
cdr3_nt: TGTGCCAGTAGTGCACAGGTGAACACTGAAGCTTTCTTT

d_call: -
j_call: TRBJ2-1
clone_size: -
v_call: TRBV20-1
cdr3_aa: CSAGKGHQSFF
cdr3_nt: TGCAGTGCTGGGAAGGGACATCAGTCGTTCTTC

d_call: TRBD1
j_call: TRBJ1-5
clone_size: -
v_call: TRBV19
cdr3_aa: CASTMGQGDNQPQHF
cdr3_nt: TGTGCCAGTACCATGGGACAGGGGGACAATCAGCCCCAGCATTTT

d_call: -
j_call: TRBJ1-1
clone_size: -
v_call: TRBV4-1
cdr3_aa: CASTDGAGARYTEAFF
cdr3_nt: TGCGCCAGCACAGACGGGGCGGGGGCAAGGTACACTGAAGCTTTCTTT